Only a few counts were recorded for the clone carrying this T cell receptor (beta chain). Its target is not known. These data originate in a study of human T cells and chemical hapten exposure. Across the whole study: Diagnoses of alopecia areata, totalis or universalis occurred in mostly female patients. The study traced per-sample TCR yield variation mainly to small differences in pooled library volumes.

Using its own MiXCR run on the RACE reads, TCRdb lists one record per CDR3 protein. The data show approximately 350,000 distinct CDR3 sequences, under 8% seen once. Time point indicated: patch test 1, 2 weeks after DPC sensitization. This sample's treatment: therapeutic diphenylcyclopropenone sensitization with weekly scalp DPC. General study results and limits: Following DPC sensitization, TCRs present above 1 in 1000 frequency showed no change.

The germline V gene has CDR1 MGHRA and CDR2 YSYEKL. The CDR3 sequence is 13 residues long. The V end was cut by 5 bases, the J end by 3 bases, with 11 bases between. The rearrangement joins TRBV4-1 to TRBJ2-7; D unclear. The sample was whole blood, taken in connection with sensitization to the hapten diphenylcyclopropenone (DPC). The receptor was derived from a woman between 18 and 29 years old with alopecia areata. Some clones in this sample may be carry-over from other donors' samples. The CDR3 coding sequence is TGCGCCAGCAGCTCCACGACCTACTACGAGCAGTACTTC. Its translation is CASSSTTYYEQYF.